This T cell receptor (beta chain) was identified during a study of cytotoxic CD8 clonotypes in ibrutinib-treated CLL (dated by TCRdb to the early 2020s). Broadly, across the study: The cohort was composed of some twelve relapsed/refractory and roughly 16 treatment-naive patients; IGHV unmutated status was identified in 17 patients. Responses were partial in 24 patients and complete in 2; after median 68 months follow-up, approximately 15 stayed in remission and 12 progressed. Samples at response were collected after a median of approximately twelve months of treatment, with a range of 6 to 36 months. Samples averaged 255,043 productive templates and 90,000 to 95,000 productive rearrangements. Of the 80 to 95 participants in the trial, 20 to 30 had longitudinal samples available. Cryopreserved peripheral blood mononuclear cells were collected before treatment, at response, and at either disease progression or sustained remission. Every remission and progressive disease sample was obtained while ibrutinib was still being received by the patients.

Looking up the germline V gene (reference sequence) yields CDR1 LNHDA and CDR2 SQIVND. Including the terminal cysteine and phenylalanine, the CDR3 comprises 14 residues. Only the CDR3 DNA is retained, 42 bases long and in frame from the first base. Trimming at the junction amounts to 4 bases on V and 2 bases on J, and the germline ends lie 11 bases apart. Details on this clone: Its antigen remains unidentified. Base qualities are not provided; no much larger clone lies one nucleotide away.

General study outcomes and caveats: An increase in clonality was observed at ibrutinib response, with clonality remaining stable during sustained remission and falling back toward baseline at progression. Public clonotypes were rare and either contracted or stayed stable during treatment, and the rise in clonality at ibrutinib response reflected the expansion of private clonotypes. Sustained-remission and progressing patients did not have matched sampling times, and lymph node repertoires were not examined. Baseline clonality exceeded that of age-matched healthy donors and correlated strongly with circulating CD8+ T-cell counts.

The time point label of this sample denotes: approximately 11 months on ibrutinib. For TCR beta library preparation, about 2 micrograms of genomic DNA were extracted from the cryopreserved PBMCs. Longitudinal blood samples from CLL patients on ibrutinib monotherapy were analyzed using high-throughput TCR beta sequencing. Patients were enrolled in a phase 2 open-label single-center ibrutinib monotherapy trial. The goal of deep resolution MiSeq sequencing was a depth between 1 in 1 million and 1 in 200,000 T cells, and coverage averaged 10x per clonotype. The immunoSEQ hsTCRB Kit was used to generate TCR beta libraries. Per the original workflow: Data were analyzed with ImmunoSEQ Data Assistant and ImmunoSEQ Analyzer, with V, D and J genes assigned per IMGT definitions. Clonality, which ranges from 0 to 1, was calculated as one minus the normalized Shannon entropy of productive rearrangement frequencies. Public clonotype analysis was restricted to overrepresented clonotypes comprising at least 0.05% of each patient's repertoire. Repertoires from about a dozen age-matched healthy donors in immuneACCESS were used as clonality controls. In TCRdb, the immuneACCESS table is reduced to in-frame sequences with V and J assigned. These tables do not hold every clone; where another copy was compared, an unresolved V gene accounts for under half, and the others remain unexplained. V, J and clone size derive from that table, while D and trimming were established from the DNA sequence. This sample is represented by under 200,000 clones; 81% of them were singletons. Roughly 2% of the sample goes to the ten largest clones.

The sequencing used PBMCs, collected after 12 months of ibrutinib treatment. The sequence derives from a human donor with chronic lymphocytic leukemia. The chain is made from TRBV19 and TRBJ2-5; the best D guess is TRBD1, with 6 bases matching. The encoded CDR3 is CASSRGQLQETQYF. The DNA reads as follows: TGTGCCAGTAGTAGAGGACAGTTACAAGAGACCCAGTACTTC. The full variable domain, with segments outside the CDR3 supplied by the reference TRBV19 and TRBJ2-5 proteins, appears as DGGITQSPKYLFRKEGQNVTLSCEQNLNHDAMYWYRQDPGQGLRLIYYSQIVNDFQKGDIAEGYSVSREKKESFPLTVTSAQKNPTAFYLCASSRGQLQETQYFGPGTRLLVL.